Listed below are T cell receptor beta chains from one sample, sequenced in a study of molecular identifiers for immune sequencing clone quantification. TCRdb reprocessed the PCR reads with MiXCR, giving one entry per CDR3 protein. The data contain about 510,000 distinct CDR3 sequences, roughly 23% of them singletons. The sample taken for sequencing was naive CD8+ T cells from blood, with Jurkat cell RNA spiked in. The receptors originated from a human donor in good health. Some libraries in this study had Jurkat cell RNA spiked in. Both conserved end residues are part of each CDR3. The D gene is left open where the match is weak. Only some rows state a clone size, as once, few, many or a class for expanded clones.

many,-,TRBV12-3/TRBV12-4,14,TRBJ2-3,TGTGCCAGCAGCCTGGGGGTGGGCACAGATACGCAGTATTTT,CASSLGVGTDTQYF
few,TRBD1,TRBV19,15,TRBJ1-4,TGTGCCAGTAGTACTGATGACAGGGTTAATGAAAAACTGTTTTTT,CASSTDDRVNEKLFF
many,-,TRBV4-1,16,TRBJ1-3,TGCGCCAGCAGCCAAGATGCCCTACCAGGAGGAAACACCATATATTTT,CASSQDALPGGNTIYF
-,TRBD1,TRBV19,15,TRBJ1-2,TGTGCCAGTAGTATTAGATTAGGGGACAGAGCTGGCTACACCTTC,CASSIRLGDRAGYTF
few,-,TRBV10-2,15,TRBJ2-7,TGCGCCAGCAGTGGGTTGTCAGGGCCGAACTACGAGCAGTACTTC,CASSGLSGPNYEQYF
many,-,TRBV4-3,14,TRBJ2-7,TGCGCCAGCAGCCAAGATTCTAGAACCCACGAGCAGTACTTC,CASSQDSRTHEQYF
-,-,TRBV25-1,13,TRBJ2-7,TGTGCCAGCAGTGAATATTACGGCGACGAGCAGTACTTC,CASSEYYGDEQYF
few,-,TRBV20-1,13,TRBJ2-3,TGCAGTGCTAGAGAGAGCCTCACAGATACGCAGTATTTT,CSARESLTDTQYF
many,TRBD2,TRBV9,15,TRBJ2-5,TGTGCCAGCAGCTCCACTAGCGGGGGGCCAGAGACCCAGTACTTC,CASSSTSGGPETQYF
-,TRBD1,TRBV3-1,16,TRBJ2-2,TGTGCCAGCAGCCAAGATTTGCGACAGGGGCCCGGGGAGCTGTTTTTT,CASSQDLRQGPGELFF
-,-,TRBV12-3/TRBV12-4,14,TRBJ1-2,TGTGCCAGCAGTTCCATCTCAGGGAACTATGGCTACACCTTC,CASSSISGNYGYTF
-,TRBD1,TRBV7-7,14,TRBJ1-4,TGTGCCAGCAGCTTAGCCCTGGACAGGAGAAAACTGTTTTTT,CASSLALDRRKLFF
-,-,TRBV27,13,TRBJ2-7,TGTGCCAGCAGTTTATCGTCCATTAGGGAGCAGTACTTC,CASSLSSIREQYF
few,-,TRBV27,18,TRBJ1-2,TGTGCCAGCAGTTCGTTACCCCCCCGGACCTTCACACGCGATGGCTACACCTTC,CASSSLPPRTFTRDGYTF
many,-,TRBV7-9,17,TRBJ2-2,TGTGCCAGCAGCTTCCCTCTTGGGGGACAGAACACCGGGGAGCTGTTTTTT,CASSFPLGGQNTGELFF
-,-,TRBV27,14,TRBJ2-5,TGTGCCAGCAGCGCCTTGGGGGATGGAGAGACCCAGTACTTC,CASSALGDGETQYF
many,-,TRBV6-2/TRBV6-3,15,TRBJ1-2,TGTGCCAGCAGTTACCGGGGAACCCGAAGCTATGGCTACACCTTC,CASSYRGTRSYGYTF
many,TRBD1,TRBV6-5,15,TRBJ2-2,TGTGCCAGCAGCACAGGACAGGGGAACACCGGGGAGCTGTTTTTT,CASSTGQGNTGELFF
many,TRBD1,TRBV2,17,TRBJ2-7,TGTGCCAGCAATGACCCCAGGGGGCCCAGGAGCTCCTACGAGCAGTACTTC,CASNDPRGPRSSYEQYF
-,-,TRBV6-2/TRBV6-3,16,TRBJ2-3,TGTGCCAGCAACCCGGGTATTCAGATCCACACAGATACGCAGTATTTT,CASNPGIQIHTDTQYF
few,-,TRBV5-5,14,TRBJ1-5,TGTGCCAGCAGCTTGGTAGCAGGGATGGAGCCCCAGCATTTT,CASSLVAGMEPQHF
many,TRBD1,TRBV20-1,12,TRBJ2-7,TGCAGTGCAGGGACAGGGGGCGCCGAGCAGTACTTC,CSAGTGGAEQYF
-,-,TRBV4-3,18,TRBJ2-3,TGCGCCAGCAGCCATAACACGGGGGCAGTTCCCTACACAGATACGCAGTATTTT,CASSHNTGAVPYTDTQYF